The table lists the clone carrying this T cell receptor (beta chain) with a count of one. These data originate in a study of blood T cell repertoires in COVID-19. Overall study: T cells, B-cell-depleted T cells, or PBMCs supplied cDNA or gDNA.

The CDR3 is made up of 14 amino acids. Trimming left V 3 bases short and J 5 bases short, with 13 bases between. CDR1 MNHEY and CDR2 SMNVEV come from the germline V gene (reference sequence). In the authors' workflow: Reference gene primers were amplified, and this amplification served to estimate nucleated cell counts. Using immunoSEQ multiplex PCR, the repertoire was profiled, and TCRdb retains in-frame clones only, with some absent. The V and J calls and the clone size are those of that table, but D and trimming were determined from the DNA. Seen here are about 190,000 clones, about nine tenths observed once, and the top ten hold roughly 3.7%.

What was sequenced was peripheral blood. V is TRBV27 and J is TRBJ2-5; a possible D gene is TRBD1 (5 bases). The source is a woman under 40 with acute or convalescent COVID-19. This CDR3 is CASSFRPGWETQYF. The CDR3 DNA is TGTGCCAGCAGTTTTCGGCCAGGGTGGGAGACCCAGTACTTC.